In this sample, the clone carrying this T cell receptor (beta chain) turned up many times. Its antigen is unknown. Preparation of the TCRbeta library involved a method that used unique molecular identifiers. TCRdb recomputed calls from the PCR reads with MiXCR, one row per CDR3 protein. Here the sample spans 350,000 to 500,000 distinct CDR3 sequences, 43% being singletons. Germline CDR1 is DFQATT and CDR2 is SNEGSKA (reference sequence). The V gene lost 3 bases and the J gene lost 0 bases, with 12 bases spanning the gap. This CDR3 has 14 residues. The entry originates in a study of T-cell reconstitution after alpha-beta-depleted transplantation in children. Whole-study findings and limits: Most T-cell counts and diversity one year after the transplant came from T cells that were newly produced. There were reportedly several hundred expanded graft clones from which alpha-beta T cells came about two months after transplant.

The sample here was PBMCs, taken before TCRalphabeta/CD19-depleted stem cell transplant. This clonotype was sampled from a girl aged 2 to 10 with aplastic anemia, due to receive a stem cell transplant. J is TRBJ2-7 and V is TRBV20-1; D might be TRBD2 (6 bases). Written as DNA, the CDR3 is TGCAGTGCTAGTTTGGGACTCGTCTCCTACGAGCAGTACTTC. Translating it yields CSASLGLVSYEQYF.